This T cell receptor beta chain was identified in a study of T cells in localized non-small cell lung cancer. The CDR3 spans 15 residues. In germline, CDR1 is KGHSH, CDR2 LQKENI. Trimming took off 2 bases at V and 0 bases at J, with 10 bases between the two ends. Of note for this clone: What it binds is unknown.

The study's findings and limits: Longer overall survival accompanied higher blood T cell density.

The protocol was immunoSEQ multiplex PCR, while the TCRdb copy is restricted to in-frame clones and leaves out a portion. The data hold about 36,000 clones, with about 83% observed a single time. This specimen was peripheral blood, taken before any cancer treatment. The V call is TRBV18, the J call TRBJ1-1; no definite D call. The origin of this receptor is a woman aged 40-70 years with stage I lung adenocarcinoma. The CDR3 region has the DNA TGTGCCAGCTCACCATGGGCCAGGATGAACACTGAAGCTTTCTTT. This sequence encodes CASSPWARMNTEAFF.